The 21 T cell receptor beta chains in this list originate from one sample, sequenced in a study of blood T cell repertoires in COVID-19. Data came from immunoSEQ multiplex PCR; TCRdb stores just in-frame clones and leaves some out. This repertoire shows around 91,000 clones, approximately 85% found once; its top ten account for around 12%. The source material was peripheral blood. These receptors originate from a human donor in a cohort sampled during active COVID-19.

The chain has TRBV19 and TRBJ1-1; maybe TRBD1 (6 bases). The V end was cut by 3 bases, the J end by 5 bases, with 16 bases between. The CDR3 consists of 15 residues. Germline CDR1 LNHDA, CDR2 SQIVND (reference sequence). CDR3 loop: CASSINREKWTEAFF. The DNA of the CDR3 is TGTGCCAGTAGTATTAACAGGGAGAAATGGACTGAAGCTTTCTTT.

The chain joins TRBV9 to TRBJ2-7; 8 nucleotides line up with TRBD1. The V gene end was trimmed by 0 bases and the J gene end by 5 bases; junction bases not matched to a gene: 13. In germline, CDR1 is SGDLS, CDR2 YYNGEE. This CDR3 is 17 amino acids long. This CDR3 is CASSVGLADRASHEQYF. The CDR3 coding sequence is TGTGCCAGCAGCGTAGGTCTCGCGGACAGGGCGTCCCACGAGCAGTACTTC.

The CDR3 DNA is TGTGCCAGCAGCTTGGTAGCGGGAGTTGATACGCAGTATTTT. This sequence encodes CASSLVAGVDTQYF. The rearrangement joins TRBV5-6 to TRBJ2-3; 9 bases map to TRBD2. The V gene's germline CDR1 is SGHDT and CDR2 YYEEEE. The ends lost 0 bases at V and 6 bases at J; junction bases unmatched: 2. The CDR3 length is 14 residues.

The V and J genes are TRBV4-2 and TRBJ1-2; D uncertain. V was clipped by 0 bases and J by 8 bases, with 16 bases between them. The CDR3 extends over 15 amino acids. Germline V lookup: CDR1 LGHNA, CDR2 YNFKEQ. The CDR3 sequence: CASSQDRLEQWGYTF. CDR3 DNA: TGTGCCAGCAGCCAAGATCGATTGGAACAGTGGGGCTACACCTTC.

J is TRBJ1-2 and V is TRBV7-9; tentatively, D is TRBD1 (6 bases). V lost 1 base, J lost 4 bases, and 19 bases lay in between. The germline V gene encodes CDR1 SEHNR and CDR2 FQNEAQ (reference sequence). The CDR3 spans 17 residues. CDR3 sequence: CASSLGSPRTETYGYTF. In nucleotides, the CDR3 is TGTGCCAGCAGCTTAGGCTCTCCCCGGACAGAGACCTATGGCTACACCTTC.

This clone came up once. This chain joins TRBV6-5 and TRBJ1-6; D is undetermined. V lost 0 bases and J 13 bases, leaving 16 bases between the germline ends. The germline gives CDR1 MNHEY, CDR2 SVGAGI. The CDR3 contains 15 residues. For the CDR3, the DNA is TGTGCCAGCAGTTACTCGGCGAGCGGGTCCTATCCCCTCCACTTT. Translating it yields CASSYSASGSYPLHF.

The V call is TRBV11-2, the J call TRBJ1-6; 9 bases are a match to TRBD1. V trimming: 3 bases; J trimming: 8 bases; junction bases outside the gene matches: 8. Germline V gene sequence: CDR1 SGHAT, CDR2 FQNNGV. The CDR3 is 16 residues long. The DNA for the CDR3 is TGTGCCAGCAGCTTGCGCCTACAGGGGGCGGATTCACCCCTCCACTTT. Translation: CASSLRLQGADSPLHF.

The CDR3: CASSLEGVYGYTF. The CDR3 coding sequence is TGTGCCAGCAGTCTAGAAGGGGTATATGGCTACACCTTC. The chain employs TRBV7-9 and TRBJ1-2; D may be TRBD1 (5 bases). The V and J ends lost 6 bases and 5 bases respectively, with 13 bases between them. The CDR3 contains 13 residues. The germline V gene encodes CDR1 SEHNR and CDR2 FQNEAQ (reference sequence).

The CDR3 loop is CASGSGNYGYTF. For the CDR3, the DNA is TGTGCCAGCGGGTCAGGGAACTATGGCTACACCTTC. The chain combines TRBV12-3 or TRBV12-4 with TRBJ1-2; D may be TRBD1 (5 bases). With 8 bases removed from V and 2 bases from J, the gap between germline ends came to 9 bases. There are 12 residues in the CDR3.

The V call is TRBV4-3, the J call TRBJ1-2; D is possibly TRBD1 (6 bases). Trimming cost V 4 bases and J 2 bases, with 14 bases left between them. CDR3 length: 15 amino acids. Germline CDR1 and CDR2: LGHNA and YSLEER. CDR3 region: CASSPPDRPNYGYTF. CDR3 sequence (DNA): TGCGCCAGCAGCCCCCCGGACAGACCGAACTATGGCTACACCTTC.

This chain joins TRBV9 and TRBJ2-7; 8 nucleotides align to TRBD2. CDR3 length equals 15 residues. V trimming: 0 bases; J trimming: 2 bases; junction bases outside the gene matches: 4. CDR1 SGDLS and CDR2 YYNGEE come from the germline V gene. The CDR3 is CASSVAAGGPYEQYF. Written as DNA, the CDR3 is TGTGCCAGCAGCGTAGCTGCGGGGGGCCCCTACGAGCAGTACTTC.

Here the CDR3 DNA reads TGTGCCAGCAGTTTAATCGGGGGGAACACTGAAGCTTTCTTT. It translates to CASSLIGGNTEAFF. The rearrangement uses TRBV27 and TRBJ1-1; perhaps TRBD1 as D (5 bases). This CDR3 has 14 residues. From germline, CDR1 is MNHEY and CDR2 SMNVEV (reference sequence). The V end lost 2 bases, the J end lost 1 base, and 8 bases lay between the germline ends.

This chain connects TRBV28 to TRBJ2-2, with 12 nucleotides matching TRBD2. Germline CDR1 MDHEN, CDR2 SYDVKM. The CDR3 spans 15 residues. Trimming cost V 6 bases and J 4 bases; bases outside gene matches: 3. This CDR3 reads CASSLGLAGTGELFF. In nucleotides, the CDR3 is TGTGCCAGCAGCCTGGGACTAGCGGGCACCGGGGAGCTGTTTTTT.

The chain links TRBV9 to TRBJ2-1; unclear D gene. The germline gives CDR1 SGDLS, CDR2 YYNGEE. Trimming pared 1 base from V and 8 bases from J, leaving 10 bases between. There are 13 residues in the CDR3. CDR3 DNA sequence: TGTGCCAGCAGCGTATCCCAGTTCGATGAGCAGTTCTTC. The encoded protein is CASSVSQFDEQFF.

This sequence joins TRBV2 and TRBJ2-5; 9 bases match TRBD1. This CDR3 spans 15 amino acids. The trim removed 2 bases at V and 6 bases at J, leaving 7 bases unmatched. The germline CDR1 and CDR2 sequences are SNHLY and FYNNEI. This chain's CDR3 is CASSETPGQGQTQYF. The CDR3 DNA reads TGTGCCAGCAGTGAAACTCCCGGACAGGGGCAGACCCAGTACTTC.

This chain joins TRBV6-5 and TRBJ1-1; tentative D call: TRBD1 (6 bases). V lost 4 bases and J lost 2, with 11 bases in between. This CDR3 is 14 amino acids long. The germline V gene has CDR1 MNHEY and CDR2 SVGAGI. The CDR3 is CASSSTGLNTEAFF. In nucleotides, the CDR3 is TGTGCCAGCAGTTCAACAGGGCTCAACACTGAAGCTTTCTTT.

The V call is TRBV7-2, the J call TRBJ2-4; TRBD1 matches at 7 bases. This CDR3 is 15 amino acids long. After removal of 4 bases from V and 6 bases from J, the junction contained 9 bases not matched to a gene. Germline V lookup: CDR1 SGHTA, CDR2 FQGNSA. The CDR3 loop is CASSSEGARRNIQYF. As DNA, the CDR3 is TGTGCCAGCAGCTCCGAGGGGGCGCGGAGAAACATTCAGTACTTC.

The chain has TRBV12-3 or TRBV12-4 and TRBJ1-2; 8 bases line up with TRBD1. Germline trimming cut 5 bases from V and 7 bases from J; bases unmatched to any gene: 6. This CDR3 contains 13 residues. This CDR3 is CASSEDRVSGYTF. DNA for the CDR3: TGTGCCAGCAGTGAGGACAGGGTTAGTGGCTACACCTTC.

This clone has at least ten counts. The V call is TRBV27, the J call TRBJ2-3; TRBD1 matches at 7 bases. J was trimmed by 3 bases and V by 5 bases; bases with no gene match: 11. Germline V gene data show CDR1 as MNHEY and CDR2 as SMNVEV (reference sequence). This CDR3 spans 16 amino acids. CDR3 DNA: TGTGCCAGCAGTCGAATACCGGGACAGAGAACAGATACGCAGTATTTT. Its translation is CASSRIPGQRTDTQYF.

CDR3 sequence reads: CASSLASQGPSNSPLHF. CDR3 nucleotide sequence: TGTGCCAGCAGCTTAGCCTCGCAGGGGCCGTCAAATTCACCCCTCCACTTT. This sequence joins TRBV7-8 and TRBJ1-6; D perhaps matches TRBD1 (6 bases). Trimming stripped 0 bases from V and 7 bases from J, with 16 bases between. The CDR3 length is 17 residues. Germline CDR1 reads SGHVS; CDR2 reads FQNEAQ.

CDR3 sequence: CASSLGRASGAQETQYF. For the CDR3, the DNA is TGCGCCAGCAGCTTGGGAAGGGCTAGCGGGGCCCAAGAGACCCAGTACTTC. The rearrangement uses TRBV5-1 and TRBJ2-5, with 9 bases lining up with TRBD2. The CDR3 sequence is 17 residues long. V lost 0 bases, J lost 1 base, and 7 bases stayed unmatched. From germline, CDR1 is SGHRS and CDR2 YFSETQ.